The rows below give T cell receptor beta chains drawn from one sample of a study of cytomegalovirus exposure and HLA in healthy donors. This table comes from immunoSEQ multiplex PCR, and its TCRdb copy is limited to in-frame clones, with some not included. Of around 99,000 clones listed, roughly 80% are singletons. The material sequenced was PBMCs. These receptors all stem from a young man in good health and CMV-seronegative. Each CDR3 is given with its conserved first and last residue. A D gene is named only where the DNA matches it firmly. A clone size is listed for some rows: how often the clone was seen (once, few, many), or a class if it is expanded.

v_gene: TRBV30; abundance: -; d_gene: -; j_gene: TRBJ1-2; CDR3nt: TGTGCCCAACTTCCGGAGGGATCTACCTATGGCTACACCTTC; CDR3aa: CAQLPEGSTYGYTF
v_gene: TRBV11-2; abundance: -; d_gene: TRBD2; j_gene: TRBJ2-1; CDR3nt: TGTGCCAGCAGCTTCGGGACTAGCTTTGGGTCCTACAATGAGCAGTTCTTC; CDR3aa: CASSFGTSFGSYNEQFF
v_gene: TRBV28; abundance: -; d_gene: TRBD1; j_gene: TRBJ2-5; CDR3nt: TGTGCCAGCAGCGAGGGACAGCAAGAGACCCAGTACTTC; CDR3aa: CASSEGQQETQYF
v_gene: TRBV10-3; abundance: few; d_gene: TRBD1; j_gene: TRBJ2-3; CDR3nt: TGTGCCATCAGCGAGAGGACAGGCCCTCGAGGTACGCAGTATTTT; CDR3aa: CAISERTGPRGTQYF
v_gene: TRBV9; abundance: -; d_gene: TRBD1; j_gene: TRBJ1-1; CDR3nt: TGTGCCAGCAGCCCTCCGGACAGGAGGGGAGTAGCTTTCTTT; CDR3aa: CASSPPDRRGVAFF
v_gene: TRBV6-1; abundance: -; d_gene: TRBD2; j_gene: TRBJ2-7; CDR3nt: TGTGCCAGCATCAAAACAGCGGGAGGCGAGCAGTACTTC; CDR3aa: CASIKTAGGEQYF
v_gene: TRBV5-1; abundance: few; d_gene: -; j_gene: TRBJ1-1; CDR3nt: TGCGCCAGCAGCTTCACCCCCGGGAGCTCTGAAGCTTTCTTT; CDR3aa: CASSFTPGSSEAFF
v_gene: TRBV11-2; abundance: -; d_gene: TRBD2; j_gene: TRBJ2-7; CDR3nt: TGTGCCAGCAGCTTAGGACTAGCGGTAACCTACGAGCAGTACTTC; CDR3aa: CASSLGLAVTYEQYF
v_gene: TRBV29-1; abundance: -; d_gene: -; j_gene: TRBJ2-7; CDR3nt: TGCAGCGTTAAACGCGGGGCAGGGAACGCCTACGAGCAGTACTTC; CDR3aa: CSVKRGAGNAYEQYF
v_gene: TRBV19; abundance: -; d_gene: -; j_gene: TRBJ1-1; CDR3nt: TGTGCCAGTTCCCGAGGCACGGGGAACACTGAAGCTTTCTTT; CDR3aa: CASSRGTGNTEAFF
v_gene: TRBV4-1; abundance: -; d_gene: -; j_gene: TRBJ2-5; CDR3nt: TGCGCCAGCAGCCAGCGAATCTTTCAAGCGGGCGAGCAAGAGACCCAGTACTTC; CDR3aa: CASSQRIFQAGEQETQYF
v_gene: TRBV10-1; abundance: -; d_gene: TRBD1; j_gene: TRBJ1-1; CDR3nt: TGCGCCAGCAGTGTCACGACAGGGAATACTGAAGCTTTCTTT; CDR3aa: CASSVTTGNTEAFF
v_gene: TRBV6-5; abundance: -; d_gene: -; j_gene: TRBJ1-2; CDR3nt: TGTGCCAGCAGTTATGTCGGAGCAGACTATGGCTACACCTTC; CDR3aa: CASSYVGADYGYTF
v_gene: TRBV7-9; abundance: -; d_gene: -; j_gene: TRBJ2-7; CDR3nt: TGTGCCAGCAGCTTGGGGGGACAGCCCTACGAGCAGTACTTC; CDR3aa: CASSLGGQPYEQYF
v_gene: TRBV13; abundance: -; d_gene: TRBD1; j_gene: TRBJ1-1; CDR3nt: TGTGCCAGCAGCCTGGACAGGGAAAACACTGAAGCTTTCTTT; CDR3aa: CASSLDRENTEAFF
v_gene: TRBV25-1; abundance: -; d_gene: -; j_gene: TRBJ2-1; CDR3nt: TGTGCCAGCAGTGCAAATATTCGAGGCAATGAGCAGTTCTTC; CDR3aa: CASSANIRGNEQFF
v_gene: TRBV11-2; abundance: -; d_gene: -; j_gene: TRBJ1-1; CDR3nt: TGTGCCAGCAGCTCATACGGGGGGAACACTGAAGCTTTCTTT; CDR3aa: CASSSYGGNTEAFF
v_gene: TRBV30; abundance: -; d_gene: TRBD1; j_gene: TRBJ2-2; CDR3nt: TGTGCCTGGAGGCGGACAGGGGCGAACACCGGGGAGCTGTTTTTT; CDR3aa: CAWRRTGANTGELFF
v_gene: TRBV25-1; abundance: -; d_gene: TRBD1; j_gene: TRBJ2-1; CDR3nt: TGTGCCAGCAGTGAGTTCGGGACAGGGGGGCATGAGCAGTTCTTC; CDR3aa: CASSEFGTGGHEQFF
v_gene: TRBV18; abundance: -; d_gene: TRBD1; j_gene: TRBJ2-5; CDR3nt: TGTGCCAGCTCACCACGCAGGGGGCGGGAAGAGACCCAGTACTTC; CDR3aa: CASSPRRGREETQYF
v_gene: TRBV7-9; abundance: -; d_gene: TRBD2; j_gene: TRBJ2-1; CDR3nt: TGTGCCAGCAGCGACAAAGGCGGGAGCTCCAATGAGCAGTTCTTC; CDR3aa: CASSDKGGSSNEQFF
v_gene: TRBV21-1; abundance: -; d_gene: -; j_gene: TRBJ2-2; CDR3nt: TGTGCCAGCCTAACGGGAGGCAGGAACACCGGGGAGCTGTTTTTT; CDR3aa: CASLTGGRNTGELFF
v_gene: TRBV6-5; abundance: few; d_gene: -; j_gene: TRBJ2-7; CDR3nt: TGTGCCAGCAGAAGGCGTAGCGAGAGCGGGTACGAGCAGTACTTC; CDR3aa: CASRRRSESGYEQYF
v_gene: TRBV5-6; abundance: -; d_gene: TRBD1; j_gene: TRBJ1-4; CDR3nt: TGTGCCAGCAGCTTGGCCTTAGAAGGGGGCGGTGAAAAACTGTTTTTT; CDR3aa: CASSLALEGGGEKLFF
v_gene: TRBV27; abundance: -; d_gene: -; j_gene: TRBJ1-5; CDR3nt: TGTGCCAGCAGTGTGGCATTTAATCAGCCCCAGCATTTT; CDR3aa: CASSVAFNQPQHF
v_gene: TRBV2; abundance: -; d_gene: TRBD1; j_gene: TRBJ2-7; CDR3nt: TGTGCCAGCGTGACAGGGGGCGACGAGCAGTACTTC; CDR3aa: CASVTGGDEQYF
v_gene: TRBV5-1; abundance: -; d_gene: TRBD1; j_gene: TRBJ1-5; CDR3nt: TGCGCCAGCAGCTTGACGGGACAGCTTCTCGAGCCCCAGCATTTT; CDR3aa: CASSLTGQLLEPQHF
v_gene: TRBV14; abundance: -; d_gene: -; j_gene: TRBJ1-2; CDR3nt: TGTGCCAGCAGCCGAGCGTCTAACTATGGCTACACCTTC; CDR3aa: CASSRASNYGYTF
v_gene: TRBV30; abundance: -; d_gene: TRBD2; j_gene: TRBJ2-1; CDR3nt: TGTGCCTGGACTAGCGGGAGGACCTCCTACAATGAGCAGTTCTTC; CDR3aa: CAWTSGRTSYNEQFF
v_gene: TRBV4-2; abundance: -; d_gene: TRBD2; j_gene: TRBJ2-3; CDR3nt: TGTGCCAGCAGCTCAGGACTAGCGGGGGGACCAGATACGCAGTATTTT; CDR3aa: CASSSGLAGGPDTQYF
v_gene: TRBV7-2; abundance: -; d_gene: TRBD1; j_gene: TRBJ1-1; CDR3nt: TGTGCCAGCAGCTATACAGGGGGGACTGAAGCTTTCTTT; CDR3aa: CASSYTGGTEAFF
v_gene: TRBV19; abundance: -; d_gene: -; j_gene: TRBJ2-7; CDR3nt: TGTGCCAGTAGCGAGAGCTCCTACGAGCAGTACTTC; CDR3aa: CASSESSYEQYF
v_gene: TRBV11-2; abundance: -; d_gene: -; j_gene: TRBJ2-7; CDR3nt: TGTGCCAGCAGCTCCCTCAGGGTCAAGTCCCGCGAGCAGTACTTC; CDR3aa: CASSSLRVKSREQYF
v_gene: TRBV7-8; abundance: -; d_gene: TRBD1; j_gene: TRBJ1-1; CDR3nt: TGTGCCAGCAGCTTAGAAGGGGGCAGGAACACTGAAGCTTTCTTT; CDR3aa: CASSLEGGRNTEAFF
v_gene: TRBV19; abundance: -; d_gene: -; j_gene: TRBJ2-6; CDR3nt: TGTGCCAGTAGTATAGGACAGTCTGGGGCCAACGTCCTGACTTTC; CDR3aa: CASSIGQSGANVLTF
v_gene: TRBV9; abundance: -; d_gene: -; j_gene: TRBJ1-1; CDR3nt: TGTGCCAGCAGCCACCCCCAGGGGCAAGGCACTGAAGCTTTCTTT; CDR3aa: CASSHPQGQGTEAFF
v_gene: TRBV11-2; abundance: once; d_gene: TRBD2; j_gene: TRBJ2-7; CDR3nt: TGTGCCAGCAGTTCCGGGACTAGCGCTACCCCCTACGAGCAGTACTTC; CDR3aa: CASSSGTSATPYEQYF
v_gene: TRBV4-2; abundance: -; d_gene: TRBD2; j_gene: TRBJ2-2; CDR3nt: TGTGCCAGCAGTTCCGGGACTAGCAGCACCGGGGAGCTGTTTTTT; CDR3aa: CASSSGTSSTGELFF
v_gene: TRBV19; abundance: -; d_gene: -; j_gene: TRBJ2-1; CDR3nt: TGTGCCAGTAGCGACAGTTCATACAATGAGCAGTTCTTC; CDR3aa: CASSDSSYNEQFF
v_gene: TRBV28; abundance: -; d_gene: TRBD2; j_gene: TRBJ2-7; CDR3nt: TGTGCCAGCAGTTTAATCGCGGGAGGGAAGGTGCAGTACTTC; CDR3aa: CASSLIAGGKVQYF
v_gene: TRBV11-2; abundance: -; d_gene: -; j_gene: TRBJ1-1; CDR3nt: TGTGCCAGCAGCAGGACTGCCAGTTCCACTGAAGCTTTCTTT; CDR3aa: CASSRTASSTEAFF
v_gene: TRBV7-9; abundance: few; d_gene: -; j_gene: TRBJ1-1; CDR3nt: TGTGCCAGCAGCTTAACGGTCGGCACTGAAGCTTTCTTT; CDR3aa: CASSLTVGTEAFF
v_gene: TRBV5-1; abundance: -; d_gene: TRBD2; j_gene: TRBJ2-1; CDR3nt: TGCGCCAGCGAAACCATAGGCGGGGGGCCGAGCTCCTACAATGAGCAGTTCTTC; CDR3aa: CASETIGGGPSSYNEQFF
v_gene: TRBV6-1; abundance: few; d_gene: -; j_gene: TRBJ2-1; CDR3nt: TGTGCCAGCAGTGTAACCGGGACCTACAATGAGCAGTTCTTC; CDR3aa: CASSVTGTYNEQFF
v_gene: TRBV29-1; abundance: once; d_gene: -; j_gene: TRBJ1-5; CDR3nt: TGCAGCGTCTCGGACACAAATAGCAATCAGCCCCAGCATTTT; CDR3aa: CSVSDTNSNQPQHF
v_gene: TRBV4-1; abundance: -; d_gene: TRBD2; j_gene: TRBJ2-3; CDR3nt: TGCGCCAGCAGCCAATTACCGGGACTAGCTACAGATACGCAGTATTTT; CDR3aa: CASSQLPGLATDTQYF
v_gene: TRBV30; abundance: -; d_gene: -; j_gene: TRBJ2-7; CDR3nt: TGTGCCTGGAGGGCCGGGGGTCGGAACGAGCAGTACTTC; CDR3aa: CAWRAGGRNEQYF
v_gene: TRBV6-5; abundance: -; d_gene: -; j_gene: TRBJ2-5; CDR3nt: TGTGCCAGCAGTTACTGGGCGGGGGAGACCCAGTACTTC; CDR3aa: CASSYWAGETQYF
v_gene: TRBV2; abundance: -; d_gene: -; j_gene: TRBJ1-2; CDR3nt: TGTGCCAGCGGCGGCACATACAACGGGAATGGCTACACCTTC; CDR3aa: CASGGTYNGNGYTF
v_gene: TRBV6-1; abundance: -; d_gene: -; j_gene: TRBJ1-2; CDR3nt: TGTGCCAGCAGTGAAAGACCGTGGGAGACTAAGGATGGCTACACCTTC; CDR3aa: CASSERPWETKDGYTF
v_gene: TRBV5-1; abundance: few; d_gene: -; j_gene: TRBJ1-1; CDR3nt: TGCGCCAGCAGCTTGGAGTTTGAGGCTGAAGCTTTCTTT; CDR3aa: CASSLEFEAEAFF
v_gene: TRBV18; abundance: -; d_gene: -; j_gene: TRBJ2-5; CDR3nt: TGTGCCAGCTCACCATCCCAGAACACAGAGACCCAGTACTTC; CDR3aa: CASSPSQNTETQYF
v_gene: TRBV5-4; abundance: -; d_gene: TRBD1; j_gene: TRBJ2-1; CDR3nt: TGTGCCAGCAGAGGTGAACAGGGGGTATACAATGAGCAGTTCTTC; CDR3aa: CASRGEQGVYNEQFF
v_gene: TRBV15; abundance: -; d_gene: -; j_gene: TRBJ2-3; CDR3nt: TGTGCCACCAGCAGAGGGCTAGCGATGTCAGATACGCAGTATTTT; CDR3aa: CATSRGLAMSDTQYF
v_gene: TRBV6-1; abundance: -; d_gene: TRBD2; j_gene: TRBJ2-7; CDR3nt: TGTGCCAGCAGGACAGGGACTAGCGGGACCTACGAGCAGTACTTC; CDR3aa: CASRTGTSGTYEQYF
v_gene: TRBV5-1; abundance: -; d_gene: TRBD1; j_gene: TRBJ2-7; CDR3nt: TGCGCCAGCTTTAGACAGGGGGCTGGCGAGCAGTACTTC; CDR3aa: CASFRQGAGEQYF
v_gene: TRBV6-1; abundance: few; d_gene: -; j_gene: TRBJ1-2; CDR3nt: TGTGCCAGCAGTGCAACAGGCCCCTATGGCTACACCTTC; CDR3aa: CASSATGPYGYTF